This T cell receptor (beta chain) was found in a study of OX40 agonist ivuxolimab in advanced cancers. As for the study in general: Patients received ivuxolimab, an intravenous treatment, every 2 weeks at 0.01 to 10 mg/kg. Findings and caveats of the study: In CD8+ T cells, expanded clones were on average more numerous than in CD4+.

Details on this clone: The target antigen is unknown.

This table comes from immunoSEQ multiplex PCR, and its TCRdb copy is limited to in-frame clones, with some not included. This sample carries about 29,000 clones, 70% to 80% of them seen once, and the ten largest clones take over 25%. CDR3 length: 16 residues. Per the germline V gene, CDR1 is MGHRA and CDR2 is YSYEKL. Trimming took off 1 base at V and 3 bases at J, with 12 bases between the two ends. V gene TRBV4-1 combines with J gene TRBJ1-4, with TRBD1 as a possible D gene (6 bases). This clonotype was sampled from an adult with an advanced solid tumor such as melanoma, head and neck, liver or kidney cancer. This sample comprised CD4+ or CD8+ T cells sorted from blood, obtained in a trial of the OX40 agonist ivuxolimab. Here the CDR3 DNA reads TGCGCCAGCAGCCAAGTTGCGGGGGCGGCTAATGAAAAACTGTTTTTT. This sequence encodes CASSQVAGAANEKLFF.